This paragraph reports one T cell receptor beta chain. Its antigen is unidentified. Blood was collected once per donor into heparin, averaging roughly 110 mL. The authors sorted CD4+ naive, central memory, regulatory and stem cell-like memory cells via CD45RO/CCR7/CD25/CD127/CD95/CD27. Sorted populations all had greater than 95% purity. From germline, CDR1 is SGHVS and CDR2 FQNEAQ. The CDR3 totals 11 residues. V was trimmed by 5 bases and J by 7 bases, leaving 9 bases between them. This sample stems from a study of beta chain features in type 1 diabetes. The authors reverse transcribed all of the isolated RNA, so sequencing captured expressed TCRB transcripts. Generated by immunoSEQ multiplex PCR, the TCRdb table keeps only in-frame clones and is missing some. The repertoire consists of 680,000 or so clones, with 13% occurring once and the leading ten covering approximately 0.022%. Findings of the study overall: The naive, central memory and Treg TCRB repertoires of patients appeared to be more similar to one another than those of healthy donors. Shortening of TCRB CDR3s, moderate but significant, appeared in all four CD4+ subsets of Type 1 diabetes patients.

This clonotype was obtained from a man aged 18 to 30 with type 1 diabetes. The J gene is TRBJ2-7, the V gene TRBV7-8; D remains ambiguous. Sequences were obtained from naive CD4+ T cells from blood. CDR3 DNA sequence: TGTGCCAGCAGCCCCGCTGGGGAGCAGTACTTC. Protein: CASSPAGEQYF.